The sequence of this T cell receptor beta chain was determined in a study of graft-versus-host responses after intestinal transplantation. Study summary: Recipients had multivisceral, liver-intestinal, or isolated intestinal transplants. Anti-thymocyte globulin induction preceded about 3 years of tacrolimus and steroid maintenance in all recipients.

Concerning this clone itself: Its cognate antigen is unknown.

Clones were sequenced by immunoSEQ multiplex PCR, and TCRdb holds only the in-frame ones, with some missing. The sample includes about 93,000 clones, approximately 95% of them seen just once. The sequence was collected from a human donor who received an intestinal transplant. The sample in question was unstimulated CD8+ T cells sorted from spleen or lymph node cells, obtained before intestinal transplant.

CDR3 DNA sequence: TGTGCCAGCAGTTTAATCGGACTCCCGGGCCCCACAGATACGCAGTATTTT. Residues: CASSLIGLPGPTDTQYF. The chain links TRBV28 to TRBJ2-3; the D gene is possibly TRBD2 (5 bases). The V gene lost 2 bases and the J gene lost 2 bases, with 17 bases spanning the gap. The CDR3 consists of 17 residues. The germline gives CDR1 MDHEN, CDR2 SYDVKM.